A single sample is the source of the 2 T cell receptor beta chains below, sequenced in a study of cytomegalovirus exposure and HLA in healthy donors. Both 60 Vbeta primers and 13 Jbeta primers went into the PCR. Method: immunoSEQ multiplex PCR; TCRdb's copy keeps in-frame clones and lacks some. Recorded for this sample: 95,000 to 150,000 clones. Sequenced: PBMCs. The receptors were sampled from a man aged 25-45 years in good health and CMV-seronegative.

The gene calls are TRBV6-1 and TRBJ1-6; 7 positions agree with TRBD1. CDR1 MNHNS and CDR2 SASEGT come from the germline V gene. The CDR3 runs 19 residues. The V gene end was trimmed by 6 bases and the J gene end by 6 bases; junction bases not matched to a gene: 20. The CDR3 reads CASSERGRGLFLGNSPLHF. The CDR3 DNA follows: TGTGCCAGCAGCGAACGAGGCAGGGGGTTATTTCTCGGTAATTCACCCCTCCACTTT.

The V call is TRBV5-1, the J call TRBJ2-3; D not certain. Germline CDR1 and CDR2: SGHRS and YFSETQ. This CDR3 spans 14 amino acids. V was trimmed by 0 bases and J by 5 bases, leaving 10 bases between them. CDR3 in DNA: TGCGCCAGCAGCTTGGCAACTCCTCGAGATACGCAGTATTTT. Translated: CASSLATPRDTQYF.